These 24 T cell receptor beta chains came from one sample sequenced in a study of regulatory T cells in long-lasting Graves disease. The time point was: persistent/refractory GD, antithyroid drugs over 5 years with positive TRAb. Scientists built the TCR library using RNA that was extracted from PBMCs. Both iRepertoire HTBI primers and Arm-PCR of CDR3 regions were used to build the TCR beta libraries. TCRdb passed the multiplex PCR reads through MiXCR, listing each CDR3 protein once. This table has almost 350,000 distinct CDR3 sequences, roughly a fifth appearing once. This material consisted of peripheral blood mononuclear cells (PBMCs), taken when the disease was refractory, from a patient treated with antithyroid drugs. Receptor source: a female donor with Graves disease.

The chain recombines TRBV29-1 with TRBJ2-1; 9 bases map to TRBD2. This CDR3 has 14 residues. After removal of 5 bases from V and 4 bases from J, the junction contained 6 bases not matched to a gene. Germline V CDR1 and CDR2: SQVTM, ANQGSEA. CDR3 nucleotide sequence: TGCAGCGTTTCTAGCGGGACTTTATACAATGAGCAGTTCTTC. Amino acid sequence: CSVSSGTLYNEQFF.

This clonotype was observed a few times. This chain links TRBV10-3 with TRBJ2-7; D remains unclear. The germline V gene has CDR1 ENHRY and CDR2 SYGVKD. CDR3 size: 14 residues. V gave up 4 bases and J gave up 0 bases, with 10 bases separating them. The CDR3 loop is CAISAALSSYEQYF. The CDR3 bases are TGTGCCATCAGTGCTGCTCTAAGCTCCTACGAGCAGTACTTC.

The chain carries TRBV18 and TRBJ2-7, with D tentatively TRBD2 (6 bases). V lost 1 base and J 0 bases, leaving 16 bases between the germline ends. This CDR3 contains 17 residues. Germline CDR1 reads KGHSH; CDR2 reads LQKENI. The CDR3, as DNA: TGTGCCAGCTCACCACTACCGTCGGGGGTGGGCTCCTACGAGCAGTACTTC. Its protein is CASSPLPSGVGSYEQYF.

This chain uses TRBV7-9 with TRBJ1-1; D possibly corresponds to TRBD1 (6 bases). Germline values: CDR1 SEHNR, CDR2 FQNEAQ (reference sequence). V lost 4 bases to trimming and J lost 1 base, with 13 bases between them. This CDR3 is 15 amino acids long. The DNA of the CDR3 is TGTGCCAGCAGCTCCCACAGGGACCAGAACACTGAAGCTTTCTTT. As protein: CASSSHRDQNTEAFF.

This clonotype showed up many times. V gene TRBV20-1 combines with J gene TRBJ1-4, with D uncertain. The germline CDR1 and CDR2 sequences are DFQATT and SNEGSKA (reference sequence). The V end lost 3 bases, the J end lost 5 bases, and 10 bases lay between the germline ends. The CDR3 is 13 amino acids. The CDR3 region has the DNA TGCAGTGCTAGTAGCGGCGGGAATGAAAAACTGTTTTTT. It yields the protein CSASSGGNEKLFF.

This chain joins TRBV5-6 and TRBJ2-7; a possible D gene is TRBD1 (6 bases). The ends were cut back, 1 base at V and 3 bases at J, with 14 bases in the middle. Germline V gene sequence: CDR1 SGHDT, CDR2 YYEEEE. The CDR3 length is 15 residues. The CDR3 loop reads CASSLFRIRGYEQYF. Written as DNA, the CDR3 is TGTGCCAGCAGCTTGTTTAGGATCAGGGGCTACGAGCAGTACTTC.

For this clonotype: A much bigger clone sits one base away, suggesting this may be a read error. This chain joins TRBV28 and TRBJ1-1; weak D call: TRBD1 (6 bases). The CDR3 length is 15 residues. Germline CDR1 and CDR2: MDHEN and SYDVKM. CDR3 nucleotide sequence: TGTGCCTGCAGTTTAAAGGGGGGCTTTTATCCAGAAGCTTTCTTT. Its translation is CACSLKGGFYPEAFF.

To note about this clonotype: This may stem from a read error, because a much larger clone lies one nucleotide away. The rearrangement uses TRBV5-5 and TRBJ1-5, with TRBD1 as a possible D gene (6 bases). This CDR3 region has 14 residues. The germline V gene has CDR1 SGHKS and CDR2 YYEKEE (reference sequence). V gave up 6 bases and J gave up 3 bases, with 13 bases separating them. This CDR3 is CASNPGQPNQPQHF. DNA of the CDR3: TGTGCCAGCAACCCAGGACAGCCCAATCAGCCCCAGCATTTT.

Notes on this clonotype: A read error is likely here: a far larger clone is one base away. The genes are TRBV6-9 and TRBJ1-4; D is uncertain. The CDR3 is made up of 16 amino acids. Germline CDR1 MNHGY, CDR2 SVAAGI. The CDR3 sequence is CASGYSASAGNEKLFF. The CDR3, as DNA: TGTGCCAGCGGTTACAGCGCCTCAGCCGGTAATGAAAAACTGTTTTTT.

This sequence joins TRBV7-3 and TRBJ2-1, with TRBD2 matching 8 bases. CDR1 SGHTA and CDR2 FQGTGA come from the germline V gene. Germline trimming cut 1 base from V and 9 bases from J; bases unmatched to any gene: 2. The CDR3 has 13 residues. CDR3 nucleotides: TGTGCCAGCAGCTTAAGACTAGCGAGTGAGCAGTTCTTC. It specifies CASSLRLASEQFF.

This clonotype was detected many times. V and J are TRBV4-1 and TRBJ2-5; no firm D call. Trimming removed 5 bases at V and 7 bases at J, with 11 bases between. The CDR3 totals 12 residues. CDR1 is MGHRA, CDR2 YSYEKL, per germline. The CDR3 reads CASSYIRGTQYF. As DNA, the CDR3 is TGCGCCAGCAGCTACATCCGAGGGACCCAGTACTTC.

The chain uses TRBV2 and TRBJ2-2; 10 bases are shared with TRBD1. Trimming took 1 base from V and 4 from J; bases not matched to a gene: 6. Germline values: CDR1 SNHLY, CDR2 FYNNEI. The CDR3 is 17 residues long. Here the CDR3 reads CASSEGGTGEITGELFF. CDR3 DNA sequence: TGTGCCAGCAGTGAAGGCGGGACAGGGGAAATCACCGGGGAGCTGTTTTTT.

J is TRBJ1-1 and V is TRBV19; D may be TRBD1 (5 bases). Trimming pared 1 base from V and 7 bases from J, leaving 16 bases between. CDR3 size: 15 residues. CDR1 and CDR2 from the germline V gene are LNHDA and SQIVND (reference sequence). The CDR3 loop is CASSIGPGRGVEAFF. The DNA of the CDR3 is TGTGCCAGTAGTATAGGCCCAGGAAGAGGGGTTGAAGCTTTCTTT.

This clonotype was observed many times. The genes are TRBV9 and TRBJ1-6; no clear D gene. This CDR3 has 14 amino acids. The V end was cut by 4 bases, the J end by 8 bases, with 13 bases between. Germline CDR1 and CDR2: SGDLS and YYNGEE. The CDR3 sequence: CASSQTSGDSPLHF. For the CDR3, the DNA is TGTGCCAGCAGCCAGACCTCGGGTGATTCACCCCTCCACTTT.

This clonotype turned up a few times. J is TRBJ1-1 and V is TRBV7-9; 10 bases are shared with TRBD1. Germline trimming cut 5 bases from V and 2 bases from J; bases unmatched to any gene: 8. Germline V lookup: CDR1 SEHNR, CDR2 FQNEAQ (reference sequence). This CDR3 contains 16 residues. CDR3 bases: TGTGCCAGCAGCAGTACCCGGGACAGGGGAAACACTGAAGCTTTCTTT. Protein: CASSSTRDRGNTEAFF.

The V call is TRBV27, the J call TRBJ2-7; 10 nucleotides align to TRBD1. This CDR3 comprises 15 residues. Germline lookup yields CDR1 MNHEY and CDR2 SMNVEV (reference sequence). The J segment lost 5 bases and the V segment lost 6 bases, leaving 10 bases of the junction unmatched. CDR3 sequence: CASSHDRGRLDEQYF. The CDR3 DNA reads TGTGCCAGCAGCCACGACAGGGGGCGTCTCGACGAGCAGTACTTC.

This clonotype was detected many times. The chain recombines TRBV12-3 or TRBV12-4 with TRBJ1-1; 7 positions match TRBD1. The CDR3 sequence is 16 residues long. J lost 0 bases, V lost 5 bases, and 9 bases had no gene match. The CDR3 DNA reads TGTGCCAGCAGTACCGACAGGGATAAAATGAACACTGAAGCTTTCTTT. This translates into CASSTDRDKMNTEAFF.

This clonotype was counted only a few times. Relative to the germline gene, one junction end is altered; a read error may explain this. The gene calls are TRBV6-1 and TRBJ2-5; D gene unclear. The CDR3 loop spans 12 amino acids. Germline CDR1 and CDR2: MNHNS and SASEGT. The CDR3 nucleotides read TGTACCAGCAGATCAGGATCGGAGTCCCAGTACTTC. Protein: CTSRSGSESQYF.

The CDR3 nucleotides read TGTGCCAGCAGCCGCGACAGGGTGGGGGAGACCCAGTACTTC. Protein product: CASSRDRVGETQYF. The chain links TRBV5-6 to TRBJ2-5; 7 bases map to TRBD1. This CDR3 comprises 14 residues. V lost 4 bases and J lost 5; bases outside the gene matches: 8. Germline CDR1 is SGHDT and CDR2 is YYEEEE.

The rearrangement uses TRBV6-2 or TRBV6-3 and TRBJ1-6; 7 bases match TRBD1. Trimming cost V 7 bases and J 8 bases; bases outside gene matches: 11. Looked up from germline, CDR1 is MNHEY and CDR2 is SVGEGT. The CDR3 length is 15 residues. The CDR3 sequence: CASNIQGLYDSPLHF. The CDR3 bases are TGTGCCAGCAACATACAGGGGTTGTATGATTCACCCCTCCACTTT.

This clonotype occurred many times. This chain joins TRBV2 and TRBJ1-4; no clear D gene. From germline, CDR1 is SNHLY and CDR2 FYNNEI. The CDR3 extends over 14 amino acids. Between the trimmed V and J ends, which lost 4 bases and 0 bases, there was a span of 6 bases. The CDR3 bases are TGTGCCAGCAGTGTGGGAGCAACTAATGAAAAACTGTTTTTT. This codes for CASSVGATNEKLFF.

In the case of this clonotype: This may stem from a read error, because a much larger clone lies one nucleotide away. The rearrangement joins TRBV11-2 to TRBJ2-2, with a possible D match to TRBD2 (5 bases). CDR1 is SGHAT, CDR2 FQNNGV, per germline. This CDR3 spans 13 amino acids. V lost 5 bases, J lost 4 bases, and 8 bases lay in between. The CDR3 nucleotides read TGTGCCAGCAGCGTAGGGAGCACCGGGGAGCTGTTTTTT. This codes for CASSVGSTGELFF.

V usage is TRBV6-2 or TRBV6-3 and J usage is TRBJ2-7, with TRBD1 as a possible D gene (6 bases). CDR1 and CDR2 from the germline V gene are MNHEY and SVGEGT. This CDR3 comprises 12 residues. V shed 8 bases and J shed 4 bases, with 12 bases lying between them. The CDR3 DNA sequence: TGTGCCAGCGACCAGGGGTTATACGAGCAGTACTTC. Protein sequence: CASDQGLYEQYF.

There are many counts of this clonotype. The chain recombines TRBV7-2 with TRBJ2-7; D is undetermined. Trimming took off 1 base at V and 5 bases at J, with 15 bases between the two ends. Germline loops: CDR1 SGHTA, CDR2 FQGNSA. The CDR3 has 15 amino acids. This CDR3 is CASSLVSGVVHEQYF. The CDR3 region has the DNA TGTGCCAGCAGCTTAGTTTCAGGTGTGGTCCACGAGCAGTACTTC.